The 8 T cell receptor beta chains in this list originate from one sample, sequenced in a study of T-cell memory formation after mild COVID-19. TCRdb re-called the 5' RACE reads with MiXCR, one entry per CDR3 protein. The table lists about 190,000 distinct CDR3 sequences, around 17% of them singletons, with roughly 2.4% in the top ten. What was sequenced was PBMCs or a T cell subset sorted from them (not recorded which). These receptors were collected from an adult woman who had mild COVID-19 (a few samples of this study predate the infection). Cell type and time point are not known.

This clonotype has more than one count but fewer than ten. The V call is TRBV6-2 or TRBV6-3, the J call TRBJ1-5; D might be TRBD1 (5 bases). Trimming pared 2 bases from V and 3 bases from J, leaving 17 bases between. This CDR3 has 17 residues. CDR1 is MNHEY, CDR2 SVGEGT, per germline. CDR3 region: CASSYDLGRPHNQPQHF. The CDR3 nucleotides are TGTGCCAGCAGTTACGACCTGGGGCGCCCCCACAATCAGCCCCAGCATTTT.

The V gene is TRBV19, the J gene TRBJ2-7; D not certain. V was pared by 6 bases and J by 2 bases, with 11 bases between. The CDR3 covers 13 residues. Germline values: CDR1 LNHDA, CDR2 SQIVND (reference sequence). CDR3 sequence (DNA): TGTGCCAGTAGCAATCAGGCAGCCTACGAGCAGTACTTC. It specifies CASSNQAAYEQYF. The full variable domain, completed using reference TRBV19 and TRBJ2-7, is DGGITQSPKYLFRKEGQNVTLSCEQNLNHDAMYWYRQDPGQGLRLIYYSQIVNDFQKGDIAEGYSVSREKKESFPLTVTSAQKNPTAFYLCASSNQAAYEQYFGPGTRLTVT.

V gene TRBV19 combines with J gene TRBJ1-4; tentative D call: TRBD1 (5 bases). In germline, CDR1 is LNHDA, CDR2 SQIVND (reference sequence). This CDR3 contains 14 residues. The ends were cut back, 5 bases at V and 5 bases at J, with 12 bases in the middle. The CDR3 DNA follows: TGTGCCAGTAGTCTACGGTCAGGGAATGAAAAACTGTTTTTT. Residues: CASSLRSGNEKLFF.

The chain has TRBV7-9 and TRBJ2-7; TRBD2 might be the D (7 bases). V lost 0 bases to trimming and J lost 3 bases, with 15 bases between them. Germline V gene lookup returns CDR1 SEHNR and CDR2 FQNEAQ (reference sequence). This CDR3 is built from 16 residues. The CDR3 loop reads CASSLALGGPLYEQYF. The DNA of the CDR3 is TGTGCCAGCAGCTTAGCACTCGGGGGGCCCCTCTACGAGCAGTACTTC.

This clonotype was seen ten or more times. A junction end diverges from the germline sequence, so it may reflect a read error. The CDR3 nucleotides read TGTGCCAGCAGCGCCGGACTAGCGGGAGGGCCGTCGTTC. As protein: CASSAGLAGGPSF. The rearrangement links TRBV7-2 to TRBJ2-7, with 15 nucleotides matching TRBD2. Looked up from germline, CDR1 is SGHTA and CDR2 is FQGNSA. The CDR3 has 13 amino acids.

The chain has TRBV5-6 and TRBJ1-5; D not resolved. Deletions cut 4 bases from V and 6 bases from J, with 11 bases between. In germline, CDR1 is SGHDT, CDR2 YYEEEE. CDR3 length: 13 amino acids. The CDR3 sequence is CASSLRAGQPQHF. The CDR3 region has the DNA TGTGCCAGCAGCCTCCGGGCCGGTCAGCCCCAGCATTTT.

CDR3 sequence reads: CSAETRDKYNEQFF. CDR3 bases: TGCAGTGCTGAGACCCGGGACAAATACAATGAGCAGTTCTTC. The chain uses TRBV20-1 and TRBJ2-1; tentative D call: TRBD1 (6 bases). CDR3 size: 14 residues. CDR1 is DFQATT, CDR2 SNEGSKA, per germline (reference sequence). V was pared by 5 bases and J by 4 bases, with 15 bases between.

The CDR3 protein is CSARDAGRARDTQYF. The CDR3 coding sequence is TGCAGTGCTAGAGATGCCGGGAGGGCTAGAGATACGCAGTATTTT. The chain couples TRBV20-1 to TRBJ2-3; TRBD2 agrees at 8 bases. In germline, CDR1 is DFQATT, CDR2 SNEGSKA (reference sequence). Unmatched junction bases numbered 7, after V lost 0 bases and J lost 5 bases. This CDR3 comprises 15 residues.